This paragraph reports one TCR beta chain. No antigen is known for it. Primed by a sample-barcoded 5' primer and a J-beta primer mix, a second PCR proceeded for about 6 to 11 cycles. TCRdb re-called the 5' RACE reads through MiXCR, storing one row per CDR3 protein. The sample shows hundreds of thousands of distinct CDR3 sequences, approximately 53% of them seen only once. This specimen comes from a study of blood T cells in healthy people across ages. Study findings and constraints: Diversity of TCR beta per million T cells declined in a roughly linear way with age.

Per the germline V gene, CDR1 is MNHEY and CDR2 is SVGAGI. The V end was cut by 4 bases, the J end by 0 bases, with 12 bases between. This CDR3 comprises 15 residues. This clonotype was sampled from a man in his forties or fifties in good health. Sequencing was done on a sample of blood. The V and J genes are TRBV6-5 and TRBJ1-2; a possible D gene is TRBD1 (6 bases). CDR3 nucleotide sequence: TGTGCCAGCAGTTTGGGGGCCGTATCTAACTATGGCTACACCTTC. Protein sequence: CASSLGAVSNYGYTF.